This T cell receptor (beta chain) was recorded in a study of shared clonotypes between healthy human individuals. General observations from the study: How much donors shared clonotypes was expected to be affected by sequencing depth.

In the authors' methods: With immunoSEQ giving junction-only sequences and no quality scores, filtering differed. Using immunoSEQ multiplex PCR, the repertoire was profiled, and TCRdb retains in-frame clones only, with some absent. The DNA gave D and trimming, while V, J and clone size come from that table. The sample comprises around 580,000 clones, nearly 98% of which are singletons, and 0.3% to 0.35% rests with the top ten. This CDR3 spans 17 amino acids. V shed 4 bases, J shed 0 bases, and the junction held 10 bases outside the gene matches. In germline, CDR1 is SGHDN, CDR2 FVKESK. A remark on this clone: Antigen specificity is unknown.

It was CD45RO-negative cells, positively selected for CCR7, that made up naive CD8 cells, with terminally differentiated effector memory CD45RA+ cells excluded. All the donors were Caucasian adults who lived in Nashville, Tennessee. The TCR was taken from a young man in good health. The sequenced sample consisted of naive CD8+ T cells sorted from blood. The chain combines TRBV14 with TRBJ1-1; TRBD1 aligns across 8 bases. The CDR3 loop reads CASSPRTGSLMNTEAFF. The CDR3 bases are TGTGCCAGCAGCCCCAGGACAGGGTCCCTCATGAACACTGAAGCTTTCTTT.